This T cell receptor (beta chain) stems from a study of T-cell reconstitution after alpha-beta-depleted transplantation in children. CDR3 length equals 13 residues. CDR1 is MGHDK, CDR2 SYGVNS, per germline. With 3 bases removed from V and 3 bases from J, the gap between germline ends came to 9 bases. Unique molecular identifiers were incorporated into the prepared TCRbeta library. TCRdb ran MiXCR on the PCR reads and lists one entry per CDR3 protein. Among around 500,000 distinct CDR3 sequences listed, under 15% were seen once. This clonotype has ten or more counts. The clonotype comes from a human donor who donated a stem cell graft to a child with combined immunodeficiency. The sample consisted of PBMCs from the stem cell graft donor, taken from the stem cell graft. The chain couples TRBV25-1 to TRBJ2-7; tentatively, D is TRBD2 (5 bases). The CDR3 DNA is TGTGCCAGCAGTGACGTCCGGGACTACGAGCAGTACTTC. Translating it yields CASSDVRDYEQYF.